This T cell receptor (beta chain) was identified during a study of blood T cells in healthy people across ages. The study's findings and limits: It was found that TCR beta diversity correlated strongly with the percentage of naive T cells. Higher diversity, along with more naive CD4+ cells, distinguished long-lived donors from aged donors.

Concerning this clonotype: Antigen: not known.

Germline CDR1 and CDR2: MGHRA and YSYEKL. The CDR3 contains 15 residues. V was pared by 4 bases and J by 0 bases, with 3 bases of the junction left unmatched. Together with a sample-barcoded 5' primer, a J-beta primer mix was included in a second PCR lasting roughly 6 to 12 cycles. Through a template-switch adaptor with 12 random nucleotides, each cDNA molecule received a tag. Via MiXCR, TCRdb re-called the 5' RACE reads, giving one row per CDR3 protein. The sample has 1.5 million to 2 million distinct CDR3 sequences, around 42% seen once; the top ten hold roughly 23%. Sequenced: blood. The chain combines TRBV4-1 with TRBJ2-3, with 8 positions matching TRBD2. The clonotype was recovered from a human donor in good health. CDR3 nucleotide sequence: TGCGCCAGCAGCCCCATAGCGGGGAGCACAGATACGCAGTATTTT. Its protein product is CASSPIAGSTDTQYF.